This TCR beta chain was obtained from a study of metastatic and nonmetastatic thyroid tumors. The overall study: Samples came from malignant and benign thyroid patients, and repertoires were compared across blood and tumor or nodule tissue.

The germline CDR1 and CDR2 sequences are SGHTA and FQGTGA. CDR3 length: 14 amino acids. Unmatched junction bases numbered 2, after V lost 4 bases and J lost 4 bases. Until they underwent thyroid surgery, no patient had received any treatment. TCRdb re-called clones from the PCR reads using MiXCR. This table has some 22,000 clones, approximately 20% appearing once. This clone was picked up many times. In the same sample, other DNA sequences code for this CDR3. Specimen: blood. The clonotype comes from a male donor with papillary thyroid cancer or a benign thyroid nodule (not recorded which). Some clones in this sample may be carry-over from other donors' samples. The V gene is TRBV7-3, the J gene TRBJ2-2; 8 bases agree with TRBD2. The CDR3 sequence: CASSYGGGTGELFF. In DNA, the CDR3 is TGTGCCAGCAGCTACGGGGGGGGCACCGGGGAGCTGTTTTTT.